This entry is about one T cell receptor (beta chain). Other nucleotide sequences from this sample produce the same CDR3. The data were taken from a study of cytomegalovirus exposure and HLA in healthy donors. TCRdb's copy holds only in-frame clones and misses some; the assay was immunoSEQ multiplex PCR. This table holds about 110,000 clones, approximately 90% found once. Sequencing was carried out using PBMCs. The sequence was collected from a woman between 18 and 30 years old in good health and CMV-seronegative.

The CDR3 region has the DNA TGTGCCACCAGCAGAGAACTAGCGGGGGGGTACAATGAGCAGTTCTTC. This gives the protein CATSRELAGGYNEQFF. V usage is TRBV15 and J usage is TRBJ2-1, with 13 positions matching TRBD2. The CDR3 is 16 amino acids. V was clipped by 0 bases and J by 4 bases; unmatched bases: 0. The germline V gene encodes CDR1 LNHNV and CDR2 YYDKDF (reference sequence).